Shown below are 5 T cell receptor beta chains from a single sample sequenced in a study of read filtering for tumor transcriptome and immune sequencing. Molecular barcoded adaptors covering alpha/delta and beta/gamma chains were used on roughly 400 ng RNA. TCRdb reprocessed the reads with MiXCR, giving one entry per CDR3 protein. The sample yields more than 35,000 distinct CDR3 sequences, less than 15% seen once. Specimen: a population of CD138-negative cells sorted from bone marrow. The receptors were gathered from a donor aged 40 or older with multiple myeloma.

This clonotype was found many times. The chain combines TRBV20-1 with TRBJ2-1; the D gene could be TRBD1 or TRBD2 (7 bases each). The CDR3 contains 17 residues. V lost 2 bases and J 0 bases, leaving 17 bases between the germline ends. Germline V gene sequence: CDR1 DFQATT, CDR2 SNEGSKA (reference sequence). CDR3 nucleotide sequence: TGCAGTGCTAGAACACTTCAGGGGGGGGTCTCCTACAATGAGCAGTTCTTC. Protein product: CSARTLQGGVSYNEQFF.

V and J are TRBV5-1 and TRBJ2-7; 8 bases agree with TRBD1. The CDR3 totals 13 residues. V shed 4 bases, J shed 6 bases, and the junction held 6 bases outside the gene matches. Germline V gene lookup returns CDR1 SGHRS and CDR2 YFSETQ. The CDR3: CASSGQGVTEQYF. The CDR3 coding sequence is TGCGCCAGCAGCGGACAGGGTGTCACCGAGCAGTACTTC.

In its sample, this clonotype was seen many times. This chain joins TRBV5-1 and TRBJ2-1, with TRBD2 matching over 13 bases. The V and J ends lost 3 bases and 6 bases, in that order; junction bases with no gene match: 3. The germline gives CDR1 SGHRS, CDR2 YFSETQ. The CDR3 contains 15 residues. The CDR3 coding sequence is TGCGCCAGCAGCTACGGACTAGCGGGGGCCAATGAGCAGTTCTTC. Its translation: CASSYGLAGANEQFF.

This clonotype was seen ten or more times. The rearrangement joins TRBV6-1 to TRBJ2-1; tentative D call: TRBD1 (5 bases). The germline CDR1 and CDR2 sequences are MNHNS and SASEGT. CDR3 length: 13 residues. Trimming left V 0 bases short and J 10 bases short, with 10 bases between. The CDR3 region is CASSEARWGEQFF. The CDR3 nucleotides read TGTGCCAGCAGTGAAGCGCGTTGGGGCGAGCAGTTCTTC.

This clonotype was seen ten or more times. The chain has TRBV7-3 and TRBJ2-3, with TRBD1 identical over 9 bases. The CDR3 length is 15 residues. Losses at the gene ends were 5 bases for V and 3 bases for J; bases not matched to a gene: 6. Germline V gene sequence: CDR1 SGHTA, CDR2 FQGTGA. The CDR3 DNA follows: TGTGCCAGCAGCCCAGGACAGGGGAGTACAGATACGCAGTATTTT. Translating gives CASSPGQGSTDTQYF.